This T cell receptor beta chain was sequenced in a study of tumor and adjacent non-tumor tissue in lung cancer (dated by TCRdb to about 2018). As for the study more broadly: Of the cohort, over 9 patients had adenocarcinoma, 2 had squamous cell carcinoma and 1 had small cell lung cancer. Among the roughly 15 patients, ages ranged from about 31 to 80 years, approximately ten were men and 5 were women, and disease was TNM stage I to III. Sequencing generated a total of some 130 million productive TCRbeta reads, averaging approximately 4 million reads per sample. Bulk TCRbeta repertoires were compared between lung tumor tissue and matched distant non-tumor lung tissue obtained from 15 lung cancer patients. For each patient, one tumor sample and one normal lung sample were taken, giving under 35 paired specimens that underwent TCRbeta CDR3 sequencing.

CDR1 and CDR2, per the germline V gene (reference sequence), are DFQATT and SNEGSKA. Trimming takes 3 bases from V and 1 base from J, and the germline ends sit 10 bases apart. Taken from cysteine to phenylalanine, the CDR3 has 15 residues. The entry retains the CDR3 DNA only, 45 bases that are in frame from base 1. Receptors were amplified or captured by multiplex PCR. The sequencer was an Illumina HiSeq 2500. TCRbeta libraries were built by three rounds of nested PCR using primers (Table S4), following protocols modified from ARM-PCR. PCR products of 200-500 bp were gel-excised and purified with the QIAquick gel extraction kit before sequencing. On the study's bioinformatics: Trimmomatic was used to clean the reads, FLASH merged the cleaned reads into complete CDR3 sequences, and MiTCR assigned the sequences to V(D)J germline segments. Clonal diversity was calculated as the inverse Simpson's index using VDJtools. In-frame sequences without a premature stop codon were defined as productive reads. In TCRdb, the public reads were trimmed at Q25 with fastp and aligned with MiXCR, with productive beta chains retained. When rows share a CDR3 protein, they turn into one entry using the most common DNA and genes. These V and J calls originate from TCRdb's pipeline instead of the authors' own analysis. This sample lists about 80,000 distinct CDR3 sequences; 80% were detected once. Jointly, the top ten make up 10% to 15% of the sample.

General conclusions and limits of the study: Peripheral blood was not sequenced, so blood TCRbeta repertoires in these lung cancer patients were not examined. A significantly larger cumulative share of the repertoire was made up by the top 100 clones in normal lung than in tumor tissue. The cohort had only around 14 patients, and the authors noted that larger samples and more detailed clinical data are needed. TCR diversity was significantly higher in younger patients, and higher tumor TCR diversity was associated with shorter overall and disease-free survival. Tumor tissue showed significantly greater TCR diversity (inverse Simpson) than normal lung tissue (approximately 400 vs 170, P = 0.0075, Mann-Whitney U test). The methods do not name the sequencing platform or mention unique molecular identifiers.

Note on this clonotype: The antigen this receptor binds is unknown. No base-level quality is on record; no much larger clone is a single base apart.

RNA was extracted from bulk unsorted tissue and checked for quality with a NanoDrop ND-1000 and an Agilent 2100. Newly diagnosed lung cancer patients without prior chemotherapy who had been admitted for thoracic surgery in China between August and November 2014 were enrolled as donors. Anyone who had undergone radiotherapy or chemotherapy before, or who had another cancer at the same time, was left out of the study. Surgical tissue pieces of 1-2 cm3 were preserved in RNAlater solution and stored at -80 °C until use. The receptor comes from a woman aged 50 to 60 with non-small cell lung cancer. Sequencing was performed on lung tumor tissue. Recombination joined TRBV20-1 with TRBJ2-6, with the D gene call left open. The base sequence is TGCAGTGCTAGCCCCATGGGTTCTGGGGCCAACGTCCTGACTTTC. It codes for CSASPMGSGANVLTF.